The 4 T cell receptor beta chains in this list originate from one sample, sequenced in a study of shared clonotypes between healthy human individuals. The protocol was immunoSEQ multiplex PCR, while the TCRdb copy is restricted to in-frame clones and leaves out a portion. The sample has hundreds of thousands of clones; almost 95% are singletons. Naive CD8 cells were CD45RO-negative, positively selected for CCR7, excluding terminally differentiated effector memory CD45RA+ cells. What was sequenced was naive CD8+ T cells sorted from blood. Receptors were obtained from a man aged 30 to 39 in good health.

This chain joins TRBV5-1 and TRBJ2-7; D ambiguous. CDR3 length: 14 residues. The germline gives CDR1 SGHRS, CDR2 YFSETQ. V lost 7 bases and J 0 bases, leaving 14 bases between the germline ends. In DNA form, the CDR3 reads TGCGCCAGCTCCAAGGAAGGAAGCTCCTACGAGCAGTACTTC. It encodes CASSKEGSSYEQYF.

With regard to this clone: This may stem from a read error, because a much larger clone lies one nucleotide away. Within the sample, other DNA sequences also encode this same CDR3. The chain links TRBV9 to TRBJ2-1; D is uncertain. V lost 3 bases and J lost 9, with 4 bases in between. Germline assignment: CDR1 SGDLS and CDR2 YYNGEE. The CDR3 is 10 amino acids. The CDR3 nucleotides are TGTGCCAGCAGCGGCAGTGAGCAGTTCTTC. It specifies CASSGSEQFF.

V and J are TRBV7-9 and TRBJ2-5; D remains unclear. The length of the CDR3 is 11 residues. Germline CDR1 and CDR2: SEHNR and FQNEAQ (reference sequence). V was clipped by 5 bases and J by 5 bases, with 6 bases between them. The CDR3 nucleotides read TGTGCCAGCAGCCCCCGGGAGACCCAGTACTTC. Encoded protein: CASSPRETQYF.

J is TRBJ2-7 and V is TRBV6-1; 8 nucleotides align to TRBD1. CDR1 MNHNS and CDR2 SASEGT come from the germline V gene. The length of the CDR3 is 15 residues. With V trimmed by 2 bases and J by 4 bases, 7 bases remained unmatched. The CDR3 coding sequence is TGTGCCAGCAGTGAAAGTCAGGGGGCTGATTACGAGCAGTACTTC. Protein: CASSESQGADYEQYF.